The subject of this entry is one TCR beta chain. TCRdb reprocessed the RT-PCR reads via MiXCR and lists one record per CDR3 protein. This table has about 310,000 distinct CDR3 sequences, 22% appearing once. The sample originates from a study of response to subunit inactivated influenza vaccine. Germline CDR1 reads SGHRS; CDR2 reads YFSETQ. CDR3 size: 12 residues. V shed 5 bases and J shed 7 bases, with 13 bases lying between them. This receptor was identified in a man aged 50 to 69 who received an inactivated influenza vaccine. Sequencing was performed on PBMCs from blood, taken 21 months after vaccination. V usage is TRBV5-1 and J usage is TRBJ2-7, with D hard to call. CDR3 loop: CASSDLGGEQYF. The CDR3 DNA sequence: TGCGCCAGCAGTGATCTAGGCGGTGAGCAGTACTTC.